This T cell receptor beta chain was recovered during a study of shared clonotypes between healthy human individuals. This clone was counted a single time. Its specificity is not known. Regarding the study as a whole: Relative to clonotypes present in all four donors, those not shared had lower generation probabilities.

Assay execution proceeded at the deep level. The genomic DNA of each subset was split evenly across several immunoSEQ plates. Libraries were prepared by immunoSEQ multiplex PCR; TCRdb keeps only in-frame clonotypes and omits some of them. The sample contains 1.4 million or so clones, 98% of which appear only once. The V and J ends lost 7 bases and 3 bases, in that order; junction bases with no gene match: 10. This CDR3 region has 15 residues. Germline loops: CDR1 SGHTA, CDR2 FQGTGA. What was sequenced was naive CD4+ T cells sorted from blood. The subset denotes: CD45RA+ positively selected. The receptor's source is a man aged 30 to 39 in good health. J is TRBJ2-7 and V is TRBV7-3; 9 bases are a match to TRBD2. CDR3 nucleotides: TGTGCCAGCAAGCTGGCGGGAGGGCCGGTCTACGAGCAGTACTTC. This gives the protein CASKLAGGPVYEQYF.